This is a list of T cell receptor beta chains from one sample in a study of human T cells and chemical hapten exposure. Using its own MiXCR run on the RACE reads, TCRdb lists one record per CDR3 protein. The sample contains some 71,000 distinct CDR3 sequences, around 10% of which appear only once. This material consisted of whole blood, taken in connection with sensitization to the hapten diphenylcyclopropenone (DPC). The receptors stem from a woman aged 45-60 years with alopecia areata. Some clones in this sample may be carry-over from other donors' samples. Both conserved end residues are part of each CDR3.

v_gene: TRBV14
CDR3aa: CASSPLASGNTIYF

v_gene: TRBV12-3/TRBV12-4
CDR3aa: CASSLLSGVNTEAFF

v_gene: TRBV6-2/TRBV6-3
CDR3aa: CASRRDGNQPQHF

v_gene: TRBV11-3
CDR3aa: CASSHGGPATDTQYF

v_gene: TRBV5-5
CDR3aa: CVSSSSLRPTDTQYF

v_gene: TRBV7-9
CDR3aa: CASSLADRNYGYTF

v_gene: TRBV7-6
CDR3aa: CASSLQLNTEAFF

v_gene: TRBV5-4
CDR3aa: CASSRTGDEQYF

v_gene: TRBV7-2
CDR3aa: CASSLTSLETQYF

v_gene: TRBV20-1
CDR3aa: CSADGPYNEQFF

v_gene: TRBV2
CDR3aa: CASSETEGAGAGELFF

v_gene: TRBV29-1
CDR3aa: CSARTDRNSPLHF

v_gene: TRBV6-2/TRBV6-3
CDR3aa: CASSYYSSNQPQHF

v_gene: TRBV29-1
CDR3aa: CSVKKDSSSYEQYF

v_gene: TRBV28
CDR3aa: CASRNHGQVNTEAFF

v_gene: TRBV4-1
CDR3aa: CASSQERVGRILNNEQFF

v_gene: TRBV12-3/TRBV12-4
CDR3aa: CASSPGRRSEKLFF

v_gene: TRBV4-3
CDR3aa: CASSQGGPEVSTDTQYF

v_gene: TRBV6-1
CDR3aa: CASNGLAGVTDTQYF

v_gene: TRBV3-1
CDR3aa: CASSHGQGAREQYF

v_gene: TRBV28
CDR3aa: CASSDSSTPYEQYF

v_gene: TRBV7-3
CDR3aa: CASSTDYNTGELFF

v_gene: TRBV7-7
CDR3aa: CASSRDSLPGNTIYF

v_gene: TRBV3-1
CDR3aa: CASSPRGTSTYEQYF

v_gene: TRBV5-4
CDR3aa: CASSSLDNYNEQFF

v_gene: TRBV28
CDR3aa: CASSPYLGGGNQPQHF

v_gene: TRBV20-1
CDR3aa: CSARDPGQGKTHQPQHF